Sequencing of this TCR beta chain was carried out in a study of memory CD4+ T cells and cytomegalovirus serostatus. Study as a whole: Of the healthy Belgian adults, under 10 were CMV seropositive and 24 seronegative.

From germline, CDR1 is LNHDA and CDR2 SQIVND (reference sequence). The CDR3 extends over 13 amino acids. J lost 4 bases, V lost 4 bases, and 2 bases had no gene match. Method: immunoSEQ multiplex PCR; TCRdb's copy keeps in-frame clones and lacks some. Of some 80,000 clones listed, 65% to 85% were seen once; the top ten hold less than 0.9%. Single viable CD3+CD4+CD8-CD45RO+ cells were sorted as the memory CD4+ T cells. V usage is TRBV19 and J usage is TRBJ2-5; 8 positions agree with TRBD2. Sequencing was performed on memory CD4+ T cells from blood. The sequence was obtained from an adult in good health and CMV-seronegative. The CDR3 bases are TGTGCCAGTAGTAGAGGACTAGCAGAGACCCAGTACTTC. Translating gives CASSRGLAETQYF.